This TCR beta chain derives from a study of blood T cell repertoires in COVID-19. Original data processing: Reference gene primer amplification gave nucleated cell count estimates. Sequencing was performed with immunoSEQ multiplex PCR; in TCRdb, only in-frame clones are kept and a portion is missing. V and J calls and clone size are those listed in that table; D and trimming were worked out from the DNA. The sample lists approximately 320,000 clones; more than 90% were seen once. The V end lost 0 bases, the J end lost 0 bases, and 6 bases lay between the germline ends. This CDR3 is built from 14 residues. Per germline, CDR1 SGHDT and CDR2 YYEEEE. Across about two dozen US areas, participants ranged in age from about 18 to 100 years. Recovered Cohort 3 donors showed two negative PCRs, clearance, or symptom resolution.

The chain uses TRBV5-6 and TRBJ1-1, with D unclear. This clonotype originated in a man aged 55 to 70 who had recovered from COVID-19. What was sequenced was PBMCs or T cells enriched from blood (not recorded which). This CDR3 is CASSLGHMNTEAFF. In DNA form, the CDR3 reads TGTGCCAGCAGCTTGGGACACATGAACACTGAAGCTTTCTTT.